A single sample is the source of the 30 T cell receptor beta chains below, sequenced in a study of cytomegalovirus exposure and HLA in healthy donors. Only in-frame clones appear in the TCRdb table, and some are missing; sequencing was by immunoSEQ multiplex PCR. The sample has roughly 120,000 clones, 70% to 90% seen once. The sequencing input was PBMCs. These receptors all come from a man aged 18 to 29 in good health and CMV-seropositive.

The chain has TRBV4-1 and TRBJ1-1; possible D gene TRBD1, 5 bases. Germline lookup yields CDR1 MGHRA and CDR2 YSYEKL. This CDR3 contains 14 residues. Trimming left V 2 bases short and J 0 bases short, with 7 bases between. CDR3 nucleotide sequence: TGCGCCAGCAGCCAAAGGGGAATGAACACTGAAGCTTTCTTT. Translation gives CASSQRGMNTEAFF.

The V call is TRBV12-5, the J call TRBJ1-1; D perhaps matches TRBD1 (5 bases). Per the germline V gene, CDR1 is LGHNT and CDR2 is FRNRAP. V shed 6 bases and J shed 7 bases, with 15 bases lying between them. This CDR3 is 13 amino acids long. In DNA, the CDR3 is TGTGCTAGTGGACTCAGGGCCTCATATGAAGCTTTCTTT. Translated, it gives CASGLRASYEAFF.

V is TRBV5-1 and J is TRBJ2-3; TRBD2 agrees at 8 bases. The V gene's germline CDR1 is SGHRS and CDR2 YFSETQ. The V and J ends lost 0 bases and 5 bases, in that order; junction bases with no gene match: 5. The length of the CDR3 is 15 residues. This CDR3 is CASSLEAGDVDTQYF. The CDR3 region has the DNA TGCGCCAGCAGCTTGGAAGCGGGGGATGTAGATACGCAGTATTTT.

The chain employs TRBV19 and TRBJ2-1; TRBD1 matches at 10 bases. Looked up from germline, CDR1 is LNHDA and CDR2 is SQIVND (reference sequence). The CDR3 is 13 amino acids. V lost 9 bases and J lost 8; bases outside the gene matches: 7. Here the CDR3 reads CASRRDRGDEQFF. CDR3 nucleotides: TGTGCCAGCAGGAGGGACAGGGGTGATGAGCAGTTCTTC.

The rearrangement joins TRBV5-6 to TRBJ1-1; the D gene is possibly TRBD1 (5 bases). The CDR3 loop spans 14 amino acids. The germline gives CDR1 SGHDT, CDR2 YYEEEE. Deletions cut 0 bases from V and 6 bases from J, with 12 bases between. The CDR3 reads CASSLVGRGAEAFF. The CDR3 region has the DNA TGTGCCAGCAGCTTGGTCGGGAGGGGCGCTGAAGCTTTCTTT.

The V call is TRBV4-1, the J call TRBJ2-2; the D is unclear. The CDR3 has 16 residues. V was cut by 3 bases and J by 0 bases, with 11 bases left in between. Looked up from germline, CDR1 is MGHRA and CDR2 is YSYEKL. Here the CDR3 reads CASSQTPSANTGELFF. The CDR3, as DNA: TGCGCCAGCAGCCAGACCCCGAGCGCGAACACCGGGGAGCTGTTTTTT.

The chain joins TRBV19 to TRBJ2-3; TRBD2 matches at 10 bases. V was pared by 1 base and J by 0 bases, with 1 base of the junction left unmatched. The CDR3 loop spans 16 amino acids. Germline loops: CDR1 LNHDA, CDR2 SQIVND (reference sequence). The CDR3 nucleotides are TGTGCCAGTAGTATAGCTAGCGGGGGAAGCACAGATACGCAGTATTTT. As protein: CASSIASGGSTDTQYF.

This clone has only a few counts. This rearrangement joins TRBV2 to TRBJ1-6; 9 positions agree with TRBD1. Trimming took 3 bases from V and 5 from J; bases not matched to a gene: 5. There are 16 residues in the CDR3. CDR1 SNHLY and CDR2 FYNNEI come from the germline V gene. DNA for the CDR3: TGTGCCAGCAGTGAGGGACGGACAGGGGATAATTCACCCCTCCACTTT. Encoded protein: CASSEGRTGDNSPLHF.

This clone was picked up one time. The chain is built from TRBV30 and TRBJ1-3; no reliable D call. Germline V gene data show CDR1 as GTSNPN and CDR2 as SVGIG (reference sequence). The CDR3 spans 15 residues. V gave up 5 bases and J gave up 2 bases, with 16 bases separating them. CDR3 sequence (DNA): TGTGCCTGGGCCCCTAGTGACTTGGCTGGAAACACCATATATTTT. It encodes CAWAPSDLAGNTIYF.

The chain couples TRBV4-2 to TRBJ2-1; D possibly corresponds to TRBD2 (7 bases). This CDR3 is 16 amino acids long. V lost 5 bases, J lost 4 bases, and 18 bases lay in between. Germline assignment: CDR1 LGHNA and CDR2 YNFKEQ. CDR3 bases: TGTGCCAGCAGCTCAGACCCGGGGGGCGGATACAATGAGCAGTTCTTC. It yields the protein CASSSDPGGGYNEQFF.

CDR3 region: CASSLGTVSGNTIYF. DNA for the CDR3: TGTGCCAGCAGCTTAGGGACAGTCTCTGGAAACACCATATATTTT. The V and J genes are TRBV7-2 and TRBJ1-3; TRBD1 is a possible D gene (6 bases). The CDR3 has 15 amino acids. V was cut by 1 base and J by 0 bases, with 7 bases left in between. The germline V gene encodes CDR1 SGHTA and CDR2 FQGNSA.

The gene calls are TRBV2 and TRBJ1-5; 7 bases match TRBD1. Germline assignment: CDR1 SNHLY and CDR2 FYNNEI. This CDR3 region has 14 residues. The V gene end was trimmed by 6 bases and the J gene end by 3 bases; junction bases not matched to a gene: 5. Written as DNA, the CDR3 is TGTGCCAGCAGCTTACAGGGGATCAATCAGCCCCAGCATTTT. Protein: CASSLQGINQPQHF.

The CDR3 DNA sequence: TGCGCCAGCAGCCAGAGACAGGTCTCTGGAAACACCATATATTTT. Amino acid sequence: CASSQRQVSGNTIYF. J is TRBJ1-3 and V is TRBV4-1; tentative D call: TRBD1 (6 bases). CDR1 is MGHRA, CDR2 YSYEKL, per germline. V lost 3 bases and J 0 bases, leaving 9 bases between the germline ends. The CDR3 covers 15 residues.

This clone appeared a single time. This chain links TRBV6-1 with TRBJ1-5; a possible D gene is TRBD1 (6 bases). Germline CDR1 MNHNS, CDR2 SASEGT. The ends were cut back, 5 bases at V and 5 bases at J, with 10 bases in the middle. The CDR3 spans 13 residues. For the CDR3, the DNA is TGTGCCAGCAGTCAACAGGGATATCAGCCCCAGCATTTT. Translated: CASSQQGYQPQHF.

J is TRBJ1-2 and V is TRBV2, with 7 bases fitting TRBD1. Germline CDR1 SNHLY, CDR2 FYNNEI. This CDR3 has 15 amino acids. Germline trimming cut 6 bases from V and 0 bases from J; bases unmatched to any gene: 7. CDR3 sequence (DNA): TGTGCCAGCAGAGCCGGACAGGTCGCTAACTATGGCTACACCTTC. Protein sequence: CASRAGQVANYGYTF.

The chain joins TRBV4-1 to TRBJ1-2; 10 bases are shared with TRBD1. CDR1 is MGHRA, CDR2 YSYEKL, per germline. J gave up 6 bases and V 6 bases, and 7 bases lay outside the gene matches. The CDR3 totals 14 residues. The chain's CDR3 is CASRIRQGADGYTF. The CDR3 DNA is TGCGCCAGCAGGATTAGACAGGGGGCAGATGGCTACACCTTC.

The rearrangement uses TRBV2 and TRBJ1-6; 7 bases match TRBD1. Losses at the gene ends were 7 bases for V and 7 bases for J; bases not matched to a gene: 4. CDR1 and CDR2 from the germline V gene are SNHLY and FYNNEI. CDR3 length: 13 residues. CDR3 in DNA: TGTGCCAGCAACAGGGGTGAGAATTCACCCCTCCACTTT. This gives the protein CASNRGENSPLHF.

The CDR3: CAWISVGYNEQFF. The DNA of the CDR3 is TGTGCCTGGATCAGCGTAGGATACAATGAGCAGTTCTTC. V usage is TRBV30 and J usage is TRBJ2-1; unclear D gene. The germline CDR1 and CDR2 sequences are GTSNPN and SVGIG (reference sequence). There are 13 residues in the CDR3. The germline V and J ends were trimmed by 4 bases and 4 bases, with 11 bases remaining between them.

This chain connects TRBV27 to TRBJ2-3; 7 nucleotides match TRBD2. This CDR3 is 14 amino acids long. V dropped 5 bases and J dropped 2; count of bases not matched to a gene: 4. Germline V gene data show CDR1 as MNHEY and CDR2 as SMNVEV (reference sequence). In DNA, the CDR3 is TGTGCCAGCAGTAGGGAGGGATTCACAGATACGCAGTATTTT. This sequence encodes CASSREGFTDTQYF.

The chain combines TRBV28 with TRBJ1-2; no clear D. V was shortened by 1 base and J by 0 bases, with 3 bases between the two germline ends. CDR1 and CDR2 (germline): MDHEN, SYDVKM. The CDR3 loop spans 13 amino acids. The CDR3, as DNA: TGTGCCAGCAGTTTATTAGCTAACTATGGCTACACCTTC. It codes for CASSLLANYGYTF.

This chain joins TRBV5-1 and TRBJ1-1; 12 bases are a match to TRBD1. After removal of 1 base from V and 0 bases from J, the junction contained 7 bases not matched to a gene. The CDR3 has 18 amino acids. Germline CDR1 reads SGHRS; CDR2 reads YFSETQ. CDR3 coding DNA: TGCGCCAGCAGCTTGAGGAAGGGACAGGGGGCTCTGAACACTGAAGCTTTCTTT. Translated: CASSLRKGQGALNTEAFF.

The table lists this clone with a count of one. The CDR3 bases are TGTGCCAGCACCCCTAGCACAGATACGCAGTATTTT. Protein: CASTPSTDTQYF. This chain joins TRBV6-1 and TRBJ2-3; D unresolved. The CDR3 spans 12 residues. Germline CDR1 reads MNHNS; CDR2 reads SASEGT. Trimming stripped 7 bases from V and 0 bases from J, with 5 bases between.

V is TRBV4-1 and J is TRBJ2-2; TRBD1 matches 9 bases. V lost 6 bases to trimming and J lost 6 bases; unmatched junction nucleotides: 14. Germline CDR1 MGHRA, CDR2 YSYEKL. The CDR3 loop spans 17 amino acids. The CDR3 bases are TGCGCCAGCAGTCATTCTTCCGGGACAGGGTTAGCCGGGGAGCTGTTTTTT. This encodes CASSHSSGTGLAGELFF.

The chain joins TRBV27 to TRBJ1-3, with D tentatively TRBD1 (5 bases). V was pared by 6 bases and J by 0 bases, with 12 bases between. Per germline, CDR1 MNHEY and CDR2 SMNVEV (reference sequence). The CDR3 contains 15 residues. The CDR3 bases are TGTGCCAGCAGAGCGGGACGAAGCTCTGGAAACACCATATATTTT. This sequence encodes CASRAGRSSGNTIYF.

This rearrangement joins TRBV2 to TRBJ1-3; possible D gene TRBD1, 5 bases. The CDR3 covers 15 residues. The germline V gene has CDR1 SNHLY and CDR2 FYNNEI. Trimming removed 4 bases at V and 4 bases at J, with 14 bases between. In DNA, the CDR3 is TGTGCCAGCAGTGTGGAGACAGACGGCGGAAACACCATATATTTT. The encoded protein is CASSVETDGGNTIYF.

The DNA of the CDR3 is TGCGCCAGCAGGGTTAGCGGGGGGGCGGCCTACAATGAGCAGTTCTTC. Amino acid sequence: CASRVSGGAAYNEQFF. The chain is built from TRBV10-2 and TRBJ2-1, with TRBD2 identical over 11 bases. Trimming cost V 6 bases and J 2 bases; bases outside gene matches: 6. This CDR3 region has 16 residues. The germline CDR1 and CDR2 sequences are WSHSY and SAAADI.

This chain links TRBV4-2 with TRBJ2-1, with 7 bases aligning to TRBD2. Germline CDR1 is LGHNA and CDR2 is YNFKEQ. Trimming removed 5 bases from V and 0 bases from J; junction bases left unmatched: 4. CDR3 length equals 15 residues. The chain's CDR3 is CASSSVAGSYNEQFF. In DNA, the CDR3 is TGTGCCAGCAGCTCCGTAGCGGGCTCCTACAATGAGCAGTTCTTC.

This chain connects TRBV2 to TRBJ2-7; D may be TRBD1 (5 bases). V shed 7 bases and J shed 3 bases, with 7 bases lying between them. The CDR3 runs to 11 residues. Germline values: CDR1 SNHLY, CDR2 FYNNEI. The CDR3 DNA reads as TGTGCCAGCAAAACAGGCTACGAGCAGTACTTC. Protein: CASKTGYEQYF.

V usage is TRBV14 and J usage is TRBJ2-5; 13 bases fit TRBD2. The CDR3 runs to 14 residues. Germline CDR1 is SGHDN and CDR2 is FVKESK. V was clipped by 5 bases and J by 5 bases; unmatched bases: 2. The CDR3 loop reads CASSSLAGGETQYF. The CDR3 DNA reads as TGTGCCAGCAGCTCACTAGCGGGGGGGGAGACCCAGTACTTC.

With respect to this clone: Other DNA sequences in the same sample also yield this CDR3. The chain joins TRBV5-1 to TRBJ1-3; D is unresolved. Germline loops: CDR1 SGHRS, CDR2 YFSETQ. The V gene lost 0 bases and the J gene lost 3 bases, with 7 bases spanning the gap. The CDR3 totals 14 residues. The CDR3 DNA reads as TGCGCCAGCAGCTTGGGGTCCGGTGGAAACACCATATATTTT. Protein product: CASSLGSGGNTIYF.